The 12 T cell receptor beta chains below all came from one sample that was sequenced in a study of T-cell reconstitution after alpha-beta-depleted transplantation in children. Unique molecular identifiers were used in preparing the TCRbeta library. Each CDR3 protein gets one entry after TCRdb re-called the PCR reads with MiXCR. This table has around 580,000 distinct CDR3 sequences, around 27% appearing once. The sequences come from PBMCs, collected before TCRalphabeta/CD19-depleted stem cell transplant. The source is a boy under three years old with Wiskott-Aldrich syndrome, due to receive a stem cell transplant.

V and J are TRBV20-1 and TRBJ1-2; 7 bases are shared with TRBD1. This CDR3 spans 14 amino acids. V lost 3 bases to trimming and J lost 5 bases; unmatched junction nucleotides: 9. The germline V gene encodes CDR1 DFQATT and CDR2 SNEGSKA (reference sequence). Here the CDR3 DNA reads TGCAGTGCTAGCTCGTTAGGGACAGAATATGGCTACACCTTC. Amino acid sequence: CSASSLGTEYGYTF.

This chain uses TRBV11-2 with TRBJ2-3; no firm D call. Germline V lookup: CDR1 SGHAT, CDR2 FQNNGV. The CDR3 is 15 amino acids. Deletions cut 2 bases from V and 2 bases from J, with 11 bases between. The CDR3 sequence: CASSLWAAVTDTQYF. CDR3 in DNA: TGTGCCAGCAGCTTATGGGCGGCGGTCACAGATACGCAGTATTTT.

In its sample, this clonotype was seen a few times. This sequence joins TRBV6-5 and TRBJ1-3; the D is unclear. The ends were cut back, 1 base at V and 5 bases at J, with 9 bases in the middle. The CDR3 loop spans 14 amino acids. Per the germline V gene, CDR1 is MNHEY and CDR2 is SVGAGI. As DNA, the CDR3 is TGTGCCAGCAGTTACTTGGGGTCCCGAAACACCATATATTTT. Translated, it gives CASSYLGSRNTIYF.

V usage is TRBV5-5 and J usage is TRBJ2-5, with D tentatively TRBD1 (8 bases). Trimming took off 0 bases at V and 5 bases at J, with 14 bases between the two ends. Germline V gives CDR1 SGHKS, CDR2 YYEKEE (reference sequence). The CDR3 loop spans 15 amino acids. The CDR3 region has the DNA TGTGCCAGCAGCTTGGCTACAGGGGGAGGGGAGACCCAGTACTTC. The encoded protein is CASSLATGGGETQYF.

V is TRBV14 and J is TRBJ2-4; perhaps TRBD2 as D (5 bases). The CDR3 covers 16 residues. With 0 bases removed from V and 5 bases from J, the gap between germline ends came to 14 bases. Germline lookup yields CDR1 SGHDN and CDR2 FVKESK. The CDR3 DNA reads as TGTGCCAGCAGCCAAGATCGCCTGATCGGGGAAAACATTCAGTACTTC. Its translation: CASSQDRLIGENIQYF.

The rearrangement links TRBV12-3 or TRBV12-4 to TRBJ2-2, with D tentatively TRBD2 (6 bases). The length of the CDR3 is 14 residues. The V gene lost 1 base and the J gene lost 5 bases, with 8 bases spanning the gap. For the CDR3, the DNA is TGTGCCAGCAGTTTAGGGGGGGAGACCGGGGAGCTGTTTTTT. It encodes CASSLGGETGELFF.

V is TRBV3-1 and J is TRBJ2-5, with D unresolved. Per germline, CDR1 LGHDT and CDR2 YNNKEL (reference sequence). The CDR3 runs 13 residues. V was cut by 4 bases and J by 8 bases, with 14 bases left in between. CDR3 sequence reads: CASSPSGRSTQYF. As DNA, the CDR3 is TGTGCCAGCAGCCCAAGTGGGCGTAGCACCCAGTACTTC.

The rearrangement uses TRBV5-1 and TRBJ2-6; 12 nucleotides agree with TRBD1. Germline V gene lookup returns CDR1 SGHRS and CDR2 YFSETQ. The CDR3 has 17 residues. Losses at the gene ends were 2 bases for V and 4 bases for J; bases not matched to a gene: 4. The DNA of the CDR3 is TGCGCCAGCAGCTTCGGGACAGGGGGCTCCGGGGCCAACGTCCTGACTTTC. It is translated as CASSFGTGGSGANVLTF.

This clonotype turned up a few times. The chain couples TRBV4-1 to TRBJ1-1, with a possible D match to TRBD1 (6 bases). The V gene's germline CDR1 is MGHRA and CDR2 YSYEKL. This CDR3 has 15 residues. Trimming removed 1 base at V and 0 bases at J, with 9 bases between. CDR3 bases: TGCGCCAGCAGCCAAGTCACAGGGATGAACACTGAAGCTTTCTTT. The encoded protein is CASSQVTGMNTEAFF.

This rearrangement joins TRBV12-3 or TRBV12-4 to TRBJ2-1; D is unresolved. The CDR3 totals 14 residues. V was shortened by 3 bases and J by 0 bases, with 6 bases between the two germline ends. In DNA, the CDR3 is TGTGCCAGCAGTTTTCTTACCTCCTACAATGAGCAGTTCTTC. Translated: CASSFLTSYNEQFF.

This clonotype was seen a few times. At one end the junction does not follow the germline gene, possibly because of a read error. The chain combines TRBV28 with TRBJ1-5; the D is unclear. This CDR3 has 15 amino acids. Looked up from germline, CDR1 is MDHEN and CDR2 is SYDVKM. CDR3 coding DNA: TGTGCCAGCAAACCCGGGAGTCTAGGCAACCAGCCCCAGCATTTT. It codes for CASKPGSLGNQPQHF.

The chain couples TRBV20-1 to TRBJ2-7; D might be TRBD2 (6 bases). Trimming stripped 4 bases from V and 3 bases from J, with 22 bases between. CDR1 is DFQATT, CDR2 SNEGSKA, per germline (reference sequence). This CDR3 is built from 16 residues. Written as DNA, the CDR3 is TGCAGTGCTATCGATAATGGGAGGAGGACCATCTACGAGCAGTACTTC. Its protein product is CSAIDNGRRTIYEQYF.